The rows below give T cell receptor beta chains drawn from one sample of a study of T cells in Graves' hyperthyroidism and ophthalmopathy. MiXCR was run by TCRdb on the multiplex PCR reads, yielding one entry per CDR3 protein. This table has a few hundred thousand distinct CDR3 sequences, roughly a sixth appearing once. Sequenced material: blood. Source of these receptors: a woman in her 40s with Graves' ophthalmopathy. The CDR3 runs from the conserved cysteine through the conserved F or W. A D gene is named only where the DNA matches it firmly. Only part of the rows carry a size: once, few, many, or a class if the clone is expanded.

D gene,clone size,V gene,J gene,CDR3 DNA,CDR3 protein
TRBD1,many,TRBV2,TRBJ1-4,TGTGCCAGCAGGAAGGGACAGAGTAATGAAAAACTGTTTTTT,CASRKGQSNEKLFF
-,-,TRBV6-5,TRBJ1-2,TGTGCCAGCAGTTACGATTCCGTGCAGGATGGCTACACCTTC,CASSYDSVQDGYTF
-,many,TRBV5-1,TRBJ2-3,TGCGCCAGCAGCTTTACCGGGAACTCCGGAGATACGCAGTATTTT,CASSFTGNSGDTQYF
TRBD1,-,TRBV20-1,TRBJ2-7,TGCAGTGCTAGTCTTAGTTTTGACAGGGGACGCCTAACCTACGAGCAGTACTTC,CSASLSFDRGRLTYEQYF
-,few,TRBV10-3,TRBJ1-1,TGTGCCATCAGTGAGTCTGCTAACACTGAAGCTTTCTTT,CAISESANTEAFF
-,-,TRBV12-5,TRBJ2-7,TGTGCTAGTGGTCCCTCCAGGGAGTACGAGCAGTACTTC,CASGPSREYEQYF
-,many,TRBV18,TRBJ1-5,TGTGCCAGCTCTCCCCCCGGGGTGAGGGGAGGTCAGCCCCAGCATTTT,CASSPPGVRGGQPQHF
-,few,TRBV2,TRBJ1-4,TGTGCCAGCAGTGAACAAGAAGGGGAAAAACTGTTTTTT,CASSEQEGEKLFF
-,many,TRBV20-1,TRBJ1-2,TGCAGTGCTAGAGAATCACAGGGCACTTTATCTAACTATGGCTACACCTTC,CSARESQGTLSNYGYTF
TRBD2,many,TRBV29-1,TRBJ2-5,TGCAGCGTAAGCGGGGGGAACCGGGAGTTGAGGCAAGAGACCCAGTACTTC,CSVSGGNRELRQETQYF
TRBD2,-,TRBV19,TRBJ2-7,TGTGCCAGTAGTATAGAAAGCGGGAGTAACTACGAGCAGTACTTC,CASSIESGSNYEQYF
-,many,TRBV20-1,TRBJ1-1,TGCAGTGCCACGTGGGGGCTGAACACTGAAGCTTTCTTT,CSATWGLNTEAFF
TRBD1,-,TRBV3-1,TRBJ1-5,TGTGCCAGCAGCCCCTACGGGACAGAAAATCAGCCCCAGCATTTT,CASSPYGTENQPQHF
-,many,TRBV25-1,TRBJ2-5,TGTGCCAGCAGTGAAAACTTTGGAGCAGGGGAAGAGACCCAGTACTTC,CASSENFGAGEETQYF
-,few,TRBV27,TRBJ2-1,TGTGCCAGCAGTTGGGACCCCGGCTCCTACAATGAGCAGTTCTTC,CASSWDPGSYNEQFF
-,few,TRBV11-2,TRBJ2-5,TGTGCCAGCAGCTTACGATTGAGTGGCGGAGAGACCCAGTACTTC,CASSLRLSGGETQYF
-,many,TRBV18,TRBJ1-2,TGTGCCAGCTCACCGAGAGACGGGTTCTATGGCTACACCTTC,CASSPRDGFYGYTF
TRBD2,-,TRBV7-8,TRBJ2-1,TGTGCCAGCTTACCGGGACTACCTTACAATGAGCAGTTCTTC,CASLPGLPYNEQFF
TRBD2,-,TRBV5-1,TRBJ2-5,TGCGCCAGCAGCCAGCGAGCGGGAGCAGGAGAGACCCAGTACTTC,CASSQRAGAGETQYF
-,few,TRBV6-1,TRBJ2-5,TGTGCCAGCAAGGAACACGGAGAGACCCAGTACTTC,CASKEHGETQYF
-,many,TRBV11-2,TRBJ2-7,TGTGCCAGCAGCTTAGTTTCCGTTCCCTACGAGCAGTACTTC,CASSLVSVPYEQYF
TRBD2,-,TRBV11-1,TRBJ2-1,TGTGCCAGCAGCCAATGGACTAGCGGGGGGAACAATGAGCAGTTCTTC,CASSQWTSGGNNEQFF
TRBD2,many,TRBV20-1,TRBJ2-1,TGCAGTGCTACTCGGACTAGCGGGATCGGTTACAATGAGCAGTTCTTC,CSATRTSGIGYNEQFF
-,-,TRBV5-5,TRBJ2-3,TGTGCCAGCAGTTGGGGGCCAAGCACAGATACGCAGTATTTT,CASSWGPSTDTQYF
TRBD2,many,TRBV11-2,TRBJ2-7,TGTGCCAGCAGCTTTTTAGCGGGGGGTCACTACGAGCAGTACTTC,CASSFLAGGHYEQYF
TRBD1,few,TRBV15,TRBJ1-1,TGTGCCACCAGCAGTCTCAGGGGGCAGGACACTGAAGCTTTCTTT,CATSSLRGQDTEAFF
TRBD1,many,TRBV3-1,TRBJ2-5,TGTGCCAGCAGCCAAGGGGACAGGAAAGAGACCCAGTACTTC,CASSQGDRKETQYF